The rows below give T cell receptor beta chains drawn from one sample of a study of identifying expanded T cells in peripheral blood. The protocol was immunoSEQ multiplex PCR, while the TCRdb copy is restricted to in-frame clones and leaves out a portion. The sample has around 63,000 clones; approximately 89% are singletons. Sequenced sample: blood. The receptors derive from a person aged 18-70 years in good health. Both conserved end residues are part of each CDR3. D genes are given only for firm matches. Where a row states a size, it is once, few, many or the class of an expanded clone; other rows omit it.

D	J	size	V	CDR3	DNA
TRBD2	TRBJ2-1	-	TRBV6-6	CASTLAGGGNEQFF	TGTGCCAGCACCCTAGCGGGGGGGGGCAATGAGCAGTTCTTC
TRBD1	TRBJ2-7	-	TRBV27	CASSVQGYYEQYF	TGTGCCAGCAGTGTACAGGGGTACTACGAGCAGTACTTC
-	TRBJ2-3	-	TRBV2	CASKTDTQYF	TGTGCCAGCAAAACAGATACGCAGTATTTT
TRBD2	TRBJ2-5	-	TRBV29-1	CSFIAGGRETQYF	TGCAGCTTTATAGCGGGGGGGCGGGAGACCCAGTACTTC
-	TRBJ1-2	-	TRBV29-1	CSVERGNGGYTF	TGCAGCGTTGAACGAGGGAATGGTGGCTACACCTTC
-	TRBJ1-4	-	TRBV9	CASSPAGDYNEKLFF	TGTGCCAGCAGCCCGGCCGGTGATTATAATGAAAAACTGTTTTTT
-	TRBJ1-1	-	TRBV19	CASSVVYRNTEAFF	TGTGCCAGTAGCGTAGTCTATCGGAACACTGAAGCTTTCTTT
-	TRBJ2-1	-	TRBV5-4	CASSLSTSSYNEQFF	TGTGCCAGCAGCTTGAGCACCAGCTCCTACAATGAGCAGTTCTTC
-	TRBJ1-3	-	TRBV29-1	CSVDKGNTIYF	TGCAGCGTTGACAAGGGAAACACCATATATTTT
-	TRBJ2-1	-	TRBV4-2	CASTPTEASANEQFF	TGTGCCAGCACCCCAACAGAGGCTAGCGCGAATGAGCAGTTCTTC
TRBD1	TRBJ2-1	-	TRBV14	CASSPYNYNRDRALNEQFF	TGTGCCAGCAGCCCTTACAATTACAACCGGGACAGGGCCCTCAATGAGCAGTTCTTC
TRBD1	TRBJ2-5	-	TRBV5-1	CASSLGDRAYQETQYF	TGCGCCAGCAGCTTGGGCGACAGGGCCTACCAAGAGACCCAGTACTTC
TRBD1	TRBJ2-2	-	TRBV5-6	CASSYIQGTGELFF	TGTGCCAGCAGCTACATACAGGGGACCGGGGAGCTGTTTTTT
-	TRBJ1-5	once	TRBV5-5	CASSLRGTGNQPQHF	TGTGCCAGCAGCTTGAGAGGGACGGGCAATCAGCCCCAGCATTTT
-	TRBJ1-2	-	TRBV6-6	CASSYSGADGYTF	TGTGCCAGCAGTTACTCAGGGGCGGATGGCTACACCTTC
TRBD1	TRBJ1-6	-	TRBV6-4	CASSESDRDNSPLHF	TGTGCCAGCAGTGAATCCGACAGGGATAATTCACCCCTCCACTTT
TRBD1	TRBJ1-5	-	TRBV30	CACTGDSNQPQHF	TGTGCCTGTACAGGGGATAGCAATCAGCCCCAGCATTTT
TRBD2	TRBJ2-3	-	TRBV2	CASSDPQVRLAGGNTDTQYF	TGTGCCAGCAGTGACCCCCAGGTGCGACTAGCGGGCGGAAACACAGATACGCAGTATTTT
-	TRBJ2-2	-	TRBV30	CAWRGGITNTGELFF	TGTGCCTGGAGAGGGGGGATCACGAACACCGGGGAGCTGTTTTTT
-	TRBJ2-3	once	TRBV21-1	CASRNRGPADTQYF	TGTGCCAGCAGGAACAGGGGGCCGGCAGATACGCAGTATTTT
-	TRBJ2-3	-	TRBV9	CASSPEADTQYF	TGTGCCAGCAGCCCCGAGGCAGATACGCAGTATTTT
-	TRBJ2-7	-	TRBV28	CASSSKLIYEQYF	TGTGCCAGCAGTTCGAAGCTGATCTACGAGCAGTACTTC
-	TRBJ2-4	once	TRBV15	CATSRERGPGNIQYF	TGTGCCACCAGCAGAGAACGGGGACCAGGAAACATTCAGTACTTC
TRBD1	TRBJ2-5	-	TRBV2	CASSADRGHETQYF	TGTGCCAGCAGTGCCGACAGGGGGCACGAGACCCAGTACTTC
-	TRBJ2-1	-	TRBV12-5	CASGLAQRRASSYNEQFF	TGTGCTAGTGGTTTGGCTCAGAGGCGGGCCAGCTCCTACAATGAGCAGTTCTTC
-	TRBJ2-7	-	TRBV30	CAWAGGTGSYEQYF	TGTGCCTGGGCGGGGGGGACAGGGTCCTACGAGCAGTACTTC
-	TRBJ2-7	-	TRBV2	CASSVASYEQYF	TGTGCCAGCAGTGTGGCCAGCTACGAGCAGTACTTC
-	TRBJ2-6	-	TRBV30	CAWSTQVSGANVLTF	TGTGCCTGGAGTACACAGGTGTCTGGGGCCAACGTCCTGACTTTC
-	TRBJ1-3	-	TRBV10-3	CAIRPGPLSGNTIYF	TGTGCCATCAGGCCGGGACCGCTCTCTGGAAACACCATATATTTT
TRBD1	TRBJ1-4	-	TRBV5-1	CASSFSGTGGEKLFF	TGCGCCAGCAGCTTTTCCGGGACAGGGGGCGAAAAACTGTTTTTT
TRBD2	TRBJ2-1	-	TRBV9	CASSVGGSGGPLFNEQFF	TGTGCCAGCAGCGTAGGAGGTAGCGGGGGTCCTCTGTTCAATGAGCAGTTCTTC
-	TRBJ2-7	-	TRBV5-6	CASRFYRASEQYF	TGTGCCAGCAGGTTTTACAGGGCTAGCGAGCAGTACTTC
TRBD2	TRBJ2-2	-	TRBV19	CATGGNVAGAPGELFF	TGTGCCACAGGGGGGAACGTAGCGGGAGCTCCCGGGGAGCTGTTTTTT
-	TRBJ1-6	-	TRBV21-1	CASSGGDRGNSPLHF	TGTGCCAGCAGCGGAGGGGACAGGGGGAATTCACCCCTCCACTTT
-	TRBJ1-5	-	TRBV19	CASSVSSNQPQHF	TGTGCCAGTAGTGTTTCGAGCAATCAGCCCCAGCATTTT
-	TRBJ1-4	-	TRBV25-1	CASSGRQFNEKLFF	TGTGCCAGCAGTGGGCGTCAGTTTAATGAAAAACTGTTTTTT
TRBD2	TRBJ2-7	-	TRBV6-5	CASSYEAGGAYEQYF	TGTGCCAGCAGTTACGAAGCGGGAGGGGCATACGAGCAGTACTTC
-	TRBJ1-2	-	TRBV6-1	CASSEYTETGGYTF	TGTGCCAGCAGTGAATATACTGAGACCGGGGGCTACACCTTC
TRBD1	TRBJ2-3	-	TRBV27	CASRQYRGIVGTDTQYF	TGTGCCAGCAGACAGTACAGGGGTATAGTCGGCACAGATACGCAGTATTTT
-	TRBJ2-3	once	TRBV2	CASSESGRTDTQYF	TGTGCCAGCAGTGAAAGTGGTCGCACAGATACGCAGTATTTT
TRBD2	TRBJ2-7	-	TRBV7-3	CASSLMAGGSYEQYF	TGTGCCAGCAGCTTAATGGCGGGGGGATCCTACGAGCAGTACTTC
-	TRBJ2-5	-	TRBV4-3	CASSQDPGRPEETQYF	TGCGCCAGCAGCCAAGATCCCGGCAGGCCGGAGGAGACCCAGTACTTC
-	TRBJ1-5	-	TRBV30	CAWSVSSQHSNQPQHF	TGTGCCTGGAGTGTATCGTCGCAGCATAGCAATCAGCCCCAGCATTTT
-	TRBJ2-7	once	TRBV14	CASSQDWDNTYEQYF	TGTGCCAGCAGCCAAGATTGGGACAATACCTACGAGCAGTACTTC
-	TRBJ2-5	-	TRBV7-9	CASSLSSGRETQYF	TGTGCCAGCAGCTTATCATCAGGGCGCGAGACCCAGTACTTC
TRBD2	TRBJ2-7	-	TRBV29-1	CSVEGGLAGKSYEQYF	TGCAGCGTTGAAGGGGGACTAGCGGGAAAGTCCTACGAGCAGTACTTC
-	TRBJ2-7	-	TRBV7-8	CASSPSRLAYEQYF	TGTGCCAGCAGCCCGAGTCGGCTAGCGTACGAGCAGTACTTC
-	TRBJ1-1	few	TRBV9	CASSPRVGAPEAFF	TGTGCCAGCAGCCCCAGAGTCGGGGCGCCTGAAGCTTTCTTT
TRBD1	TRBJ2-3	-	TRBV29-1	CSVEGQGTDTQYF	TGCAGCGTTGAGGGACAGGGTACAGATACGCAGTATTTT
TRBD2	TRBJ2-5	-	TRBV30	CAWSLKNPRLAGSETQYF	TGTGCCTGGAGTCTAAAAAACCCCCGACTAGCGGGGAGTGAGACCCAGTACTTC
TRBD1	TRBJ2-1	-	TRBV19	CASTLTGTADNEQFF	TGTGCCAGTACCCTGACAGGGACGGCCGATAATGAGCAGTTCTTC
-	TRBJ2-1	-	TRBV7-9	CASRILIRGADLSYNEQFF	TGTGCCAGCAGGATCTTAATACGCGGGGCCGATTTATCCTACAATGAGCAGTTCTTC
-	TRBJ2-7	-	TRBV9	CASSVGVATYEQYF	TGTGCCAGCAGCGTAGGGGTGGCAACCTACGAGCAGTACTTC
-	TRBJ2-1	-	TRBV18	CASSPPLGTYNEQFF	TGTGCCAGCTCACCACCGCTGGGTACCTACAATGAGCAGTTCTTC
TRBD1	TRBJ2-3	-	TRBV13	CASTFGTGGTDTQYF	TGTGCCAGCACCTTCGGGACAGGGGGCACAGATACGCAGTATTTT